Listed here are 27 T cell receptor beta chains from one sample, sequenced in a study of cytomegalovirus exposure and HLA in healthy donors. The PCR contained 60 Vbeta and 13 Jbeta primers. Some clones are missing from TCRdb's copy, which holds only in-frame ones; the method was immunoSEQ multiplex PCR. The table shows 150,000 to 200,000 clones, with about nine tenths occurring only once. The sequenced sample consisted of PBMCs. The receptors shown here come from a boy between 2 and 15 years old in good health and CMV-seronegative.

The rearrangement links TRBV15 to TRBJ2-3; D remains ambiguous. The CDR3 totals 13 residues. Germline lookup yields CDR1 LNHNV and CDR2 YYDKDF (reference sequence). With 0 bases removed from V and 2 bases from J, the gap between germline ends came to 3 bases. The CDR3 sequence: CATSRDYTDTQYF. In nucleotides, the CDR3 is TGTGCCACCAGCAGAGATTACACAGATACGCAGTATTTT.

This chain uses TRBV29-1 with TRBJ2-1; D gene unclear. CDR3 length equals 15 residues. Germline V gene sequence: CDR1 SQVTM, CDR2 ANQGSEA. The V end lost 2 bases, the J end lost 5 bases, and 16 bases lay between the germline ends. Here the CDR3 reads CSVEWVGQQHNEQFF. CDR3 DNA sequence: TGCAGCGTTGAATGGGTGGGCCAGCAGCACAATGAGCAGTTCTTC.

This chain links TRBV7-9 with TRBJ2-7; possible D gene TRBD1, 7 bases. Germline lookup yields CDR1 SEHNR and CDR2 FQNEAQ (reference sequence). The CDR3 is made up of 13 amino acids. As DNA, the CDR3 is TGTTCCACCGGCGGGACAGCGTTCTACGAGCAGTACTTC. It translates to CSTGGTAFYEQYF.

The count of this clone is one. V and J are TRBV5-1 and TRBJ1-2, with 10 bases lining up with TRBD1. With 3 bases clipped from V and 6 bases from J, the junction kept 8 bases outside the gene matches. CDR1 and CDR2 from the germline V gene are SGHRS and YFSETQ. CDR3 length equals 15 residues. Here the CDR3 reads CASSSTGTGVDGYTF. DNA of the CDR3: TGCGCCAGCAGCTCGACCGGGACAGGGGTTGATGGCTACACCTTC. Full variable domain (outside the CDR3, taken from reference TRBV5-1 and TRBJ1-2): KAGVTQTPRYLIKTRGQQVTLSCSPISGHRSVSWYQQTPGQGLQFLFEYFSETQRNKGNFPGRFSGRQFSNSRSEMNVSTLELGDSALYLCASSSTGTGVDGYTFGSGTRLTVV.

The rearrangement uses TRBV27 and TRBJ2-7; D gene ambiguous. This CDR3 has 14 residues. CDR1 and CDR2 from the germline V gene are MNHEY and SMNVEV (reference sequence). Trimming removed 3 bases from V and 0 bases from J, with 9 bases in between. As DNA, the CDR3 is TGTGCCAGCAGTTTTACGATTAGCTCCTACGAGCAGTACTTC. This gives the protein CASSFTISSYEQYF.

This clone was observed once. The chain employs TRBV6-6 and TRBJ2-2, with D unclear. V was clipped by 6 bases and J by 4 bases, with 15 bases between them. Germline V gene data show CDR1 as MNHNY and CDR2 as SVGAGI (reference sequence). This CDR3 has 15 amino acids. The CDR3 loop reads CASSHDTPSTGELFF. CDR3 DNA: TGTGCCAGCAGCCACGACACCCCGAGCACCGGGGAGCTGTTTTTT.

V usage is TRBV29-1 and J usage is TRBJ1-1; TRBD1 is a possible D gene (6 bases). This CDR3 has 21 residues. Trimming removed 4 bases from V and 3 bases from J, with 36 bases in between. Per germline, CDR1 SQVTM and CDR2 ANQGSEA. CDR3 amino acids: CSVAELDGGSVGLRADTEAFF. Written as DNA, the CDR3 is TGCAGCGTTGCAGAATTGGATGGGGGCTCTGTGGGGTTGAGGGCTGACACTGAAGCTTTCTTT.

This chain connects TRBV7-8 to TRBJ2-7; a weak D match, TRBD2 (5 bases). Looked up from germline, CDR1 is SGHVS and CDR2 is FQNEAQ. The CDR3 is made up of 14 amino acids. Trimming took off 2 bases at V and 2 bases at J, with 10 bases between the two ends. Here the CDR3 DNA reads TGTGCCAGCAGCTTAAGCGGCAGAACCTACGAGCAGTACTTC. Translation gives CASSLSGRTYEQYF.

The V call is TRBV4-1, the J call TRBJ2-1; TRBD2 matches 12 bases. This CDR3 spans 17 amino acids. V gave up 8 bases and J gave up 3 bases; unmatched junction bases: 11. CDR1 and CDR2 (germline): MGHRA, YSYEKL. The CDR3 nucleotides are TGCGCCAGCCACCCGGAGGGGGGACTAGCGGGCTACAATGAGCAGTTCTTC. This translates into CASHPEGGLAGYNEQFF.

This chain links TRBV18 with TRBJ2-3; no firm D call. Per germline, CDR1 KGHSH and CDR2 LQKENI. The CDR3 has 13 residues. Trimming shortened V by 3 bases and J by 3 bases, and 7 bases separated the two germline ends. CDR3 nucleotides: TGTGCCAGCTCACCCATACTTACAGATACGCAGTATTTT. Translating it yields CASSPILTDTQYF. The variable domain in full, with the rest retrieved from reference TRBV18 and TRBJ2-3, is NAGVMQNPRHLVRRRGQEARLRCSPMKGHSHVYWYRQLPEEGLKFMVYLQKENIIDESGMPKERFSAEFPKEGPSILRIQQVVRGDSAAYFCASSPILTDTQYFGPGTRLTVL.

CDR3: CASSSVGGSYYGYTF. The CDR3 region has the DNA TGTGCCAGCAGCTCCGTGGGGGGAAGTTACTATGGCTACACCTTC. The V call is TRBV11-2, the J call TRBJ1-2; D is perhaps TRBD1 (5 bases). The CDR3 has 15 amino acids. V was pared by 4 bases and J by 3 bases, with 15 bases between. CDR1 and CDR2 (germline): SGHAT, FQNNGV.

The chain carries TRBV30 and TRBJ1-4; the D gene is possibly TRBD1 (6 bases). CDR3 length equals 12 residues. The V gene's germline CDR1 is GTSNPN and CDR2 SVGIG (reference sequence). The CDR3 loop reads CARGGAGEKLFF. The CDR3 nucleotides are TGTGCACGCGGGGGGGCGGGTGAAAAACTGTTTTTT.

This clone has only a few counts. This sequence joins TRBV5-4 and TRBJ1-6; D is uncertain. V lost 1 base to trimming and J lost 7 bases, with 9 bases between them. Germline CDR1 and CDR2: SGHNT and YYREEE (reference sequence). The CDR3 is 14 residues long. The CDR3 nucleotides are TGTGCCAGCAGCTTGAGCGTGGAAAATTCACCCCTCCACTTT. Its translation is CASSLSVENSPLHF.

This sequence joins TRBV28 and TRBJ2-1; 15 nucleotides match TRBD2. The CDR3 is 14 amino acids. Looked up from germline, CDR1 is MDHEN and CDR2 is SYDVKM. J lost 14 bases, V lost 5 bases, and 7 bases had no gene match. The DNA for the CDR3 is TGTGCCAGCAGTCGGGGACTAGCGGGGGGCAAGGAGTTCTTC. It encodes CASSRGLAGGKEFF.

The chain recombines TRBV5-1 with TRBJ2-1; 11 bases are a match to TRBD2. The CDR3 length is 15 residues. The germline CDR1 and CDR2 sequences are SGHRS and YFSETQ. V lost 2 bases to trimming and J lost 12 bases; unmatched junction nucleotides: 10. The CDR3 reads CASSLLAGDSKGQFF. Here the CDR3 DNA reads TGCGCCAGCAGCTTACTAGCGGGGGACTCAAAAGGGCAGTTCTTC.

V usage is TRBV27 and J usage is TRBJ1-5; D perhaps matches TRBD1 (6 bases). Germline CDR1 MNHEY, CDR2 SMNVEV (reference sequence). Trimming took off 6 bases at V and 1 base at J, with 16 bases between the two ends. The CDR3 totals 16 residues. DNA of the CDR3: TGTGCCAGCAGCGTCACAGGGCGGAGAAGCAATCAGCCCCAGCATTTT. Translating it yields CASSVTGRRSNQPQHF.

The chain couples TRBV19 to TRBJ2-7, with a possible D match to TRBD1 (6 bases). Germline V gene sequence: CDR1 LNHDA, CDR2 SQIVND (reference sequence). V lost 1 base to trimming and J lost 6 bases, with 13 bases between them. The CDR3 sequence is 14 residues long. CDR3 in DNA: TGTGCCAGTAGTATAGCAGGGGCAGCCGGCGAGCAGTACTTC. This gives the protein CASSIAGAAGEQYF.

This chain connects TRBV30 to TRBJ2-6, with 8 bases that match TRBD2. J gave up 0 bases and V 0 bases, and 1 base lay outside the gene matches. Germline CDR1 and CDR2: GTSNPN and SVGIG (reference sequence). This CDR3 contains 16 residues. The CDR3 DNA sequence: TGTGCCTGGAGTGTACGGGGGGGCTCTGGGGCCAACGTCCTGACTTTC. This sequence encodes CAWSVRGGSGANVLTF.

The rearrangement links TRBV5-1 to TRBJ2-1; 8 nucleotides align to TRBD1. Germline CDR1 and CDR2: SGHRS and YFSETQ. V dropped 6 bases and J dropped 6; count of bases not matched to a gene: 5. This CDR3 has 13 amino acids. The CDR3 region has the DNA TGCGCCAGCACTCGGACAGGGTTCAATGAGCAGTTCTTC. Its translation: CASTRTGFNEQFF.

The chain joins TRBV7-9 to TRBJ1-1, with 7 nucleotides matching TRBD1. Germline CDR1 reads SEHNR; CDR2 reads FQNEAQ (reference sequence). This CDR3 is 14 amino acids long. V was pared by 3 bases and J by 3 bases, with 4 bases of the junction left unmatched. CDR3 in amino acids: CASSFRQGDTEAFF. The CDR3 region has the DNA TGTGCCAGCAGCTTCCGACAGGGTGACACTGAAGCTTTCTTT.

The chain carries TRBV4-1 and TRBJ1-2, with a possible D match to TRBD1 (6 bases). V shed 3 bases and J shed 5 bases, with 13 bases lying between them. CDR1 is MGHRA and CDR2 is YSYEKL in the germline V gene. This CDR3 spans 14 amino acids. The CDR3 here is CASSHFDRMYGYTF. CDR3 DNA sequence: TGCGCCAGCAGCCACTTCGACAGGATGTATGGCTACACCTTC.

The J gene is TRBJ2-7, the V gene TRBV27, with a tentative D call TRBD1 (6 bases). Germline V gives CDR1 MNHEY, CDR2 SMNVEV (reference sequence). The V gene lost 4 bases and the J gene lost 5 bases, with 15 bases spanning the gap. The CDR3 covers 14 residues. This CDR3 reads CASSSQVGGDEQYF. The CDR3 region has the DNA TGTGCCAGCAGTTCCCAGGTTGGGGGCGACGAGCAGTACTTC.

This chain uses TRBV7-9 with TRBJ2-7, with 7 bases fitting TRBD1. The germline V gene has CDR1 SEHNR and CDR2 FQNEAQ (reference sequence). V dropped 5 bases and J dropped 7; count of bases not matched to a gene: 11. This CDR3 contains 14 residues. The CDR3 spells CASSLRDSILEQYF. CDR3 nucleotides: TGTGCCAGCAGCCTCCGGGACAGCATCTTGGAGCAGTACTTC.

CDR3 in amino acids: CASSPVPSAVWGEQFF. Written as DNA, the CDR3 is TGTGCCAGTAGTCCCGTCCCTAGCGCGGTTTGGGGTGAGCAGTTCTTC. The chain recombines TRBV19 with TRBJ2-1; weak D call: TRBD2 (6 bases). The germline CDR1 and CDR2 sequences are LNHDA and SQIVND (reference sequence). Trimming left V 5 bases short and J 9 bases short, with 23 bases between. This CDR3 contains 16 residues.

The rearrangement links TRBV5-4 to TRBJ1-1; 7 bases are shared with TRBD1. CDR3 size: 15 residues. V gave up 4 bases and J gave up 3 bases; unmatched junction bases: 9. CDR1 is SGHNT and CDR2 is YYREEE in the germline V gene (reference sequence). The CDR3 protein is CASSPRQGRDTEAFF. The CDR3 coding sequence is TGTGCCAGCAGCCCTAGACAGGGTAGGGACACTGAAGCTTTCTTT.

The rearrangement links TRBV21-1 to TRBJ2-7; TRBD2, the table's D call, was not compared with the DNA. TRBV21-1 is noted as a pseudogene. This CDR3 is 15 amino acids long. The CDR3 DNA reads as TGTGCCAGCAGCTTCTGGAGGGGAAATTCGGGCGAGCAGTACTTC. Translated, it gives CASSFWRGNSGEQYF.

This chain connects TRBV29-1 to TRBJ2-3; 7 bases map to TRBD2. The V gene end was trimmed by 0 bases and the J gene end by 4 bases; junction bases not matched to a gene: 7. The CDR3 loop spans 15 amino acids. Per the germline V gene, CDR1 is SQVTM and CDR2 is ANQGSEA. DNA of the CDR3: TGCAGCGTTGAAGAGTGGGGGGGGGACCCAGATACGCAGTATTTT. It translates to CSVEEWGGDPDTQYF.